These 10 T cell receptor beta chains were all obtained from the same sample, sequenced in a study of T-cell reconstitution after alpha-beta-depleted transplantation in children. TCRbeta library preparation incorporated unique molecular identifiers. TCRdb itself ran the PCR reads through MiXCR, one entry per CDR3 protein. The table lists over 120,000 distinct CDR3 sequences, around 8.5% of them singletons. The input for sequencing was PBMCs, mostly from graft donor cells, taken 180 days after TCRalphabeta/CD19-depleted stem cell transplant. Source of these receptors: a female patient between 2 and 15 years old who had a stem cell transplant for congenital amegakaryocytic thrombocytopenia, so the T cells may come from the graft donor.

There are many counts of this clonotype. The J gene is TRBJ2-2, the V gene TRBV28; D is uncertain. Germline CDR1 and CDR2: MDHEN and SYDVKM. The CDR3 loop spans 16 amino acids. With 1 base removed from V and 4 bases from J, the gap between germline ends came to 13 bases. The CDR3 region has the DNA TGTGCCAGCAGTTTATTAAGGCAGTTAGGCACCGGGGAGCTGTTTTTT. Translation: CASSLLRQLGTGELFF.

This clonotype was detected only a few times. This sequence joins TRBV20-1 and TRBJ2-5, with D unresolved. This CDR3 spans 13 amino acids. The germline V gene encodes CDR1 DFQATT and CDR2 SNEGSKA (reference sequence). With 1 base removed from V and 5 bases from J, the gap between germline ends came to 11 bases. CDR3 region: CSARGEGPETQYF. The DNA for the CDR3 is TGCAGTGCTAGAGGCGAAGGACCTGAGACCCAGTACTTC.

The chain uses TRBV12-3 or TRBV12-4 and TRBJ1-1; TRBD1 matches 7 bases. This CDR3 is 13 amino acids long. The V gene end was trimmed by 2 bases and the J gene end by 4 bases; junction bases not matched to a gene: 1. CDR3: CASSLWDSTEAFF. DNA for the CDR3: TGTGCCAGCAGTTTATGGGACAGCACTGAAGCTTTCTTT.

The table lists this clonotype with a few counts. The chain is built from TRBV6-1 and TRBJ1-4; a possible D gene is TRBD1 (5 bases). This CDR3 region has 18 residues. Germline CDR1 reads MNHNS; CDR2 reads SASEGT. V was trimmed by 6 bases and J by 5 bases, leaving 25 bases between them. The CDR3 DNA follows: TGTGCCAGCAGGGCCACTGGGAGGGGCTTACGGCCAAATGAAAAACTGTTTTTT. Translated: CASRATGRGLRPNEKLFF.

This clonotype was seen repeatedly, ten times or more. The chain employs TRBV20-1 and TRBJ2-3; possible D gene TRBD1, 6 bases. Trimming removed 5 bases from V and 0 bases from J, with 15 bases in between. The CDR3 consists of 15 residues. From germline, CDR1 is DFQATT and CDR2 SNEGSKA (reference sequence). The chain's CDR3 is CSALHRVTSTDTQYF. For the CDR3, the DNA is TGCAGTGCTCTTCACAGGGTAACTAGCACAGATACGCAGTATTTT.

This clonotype was observed many times. The J gene is TRBJ2-4, the V gene TRBV20-1; maybe TRBD2 (5 bases). CDR3 size: 12 residues. Deletions cut 1 base from V and 6 bases from J, with 7 bases between. Germline V gene sequence: CDR1 DFQATT, CDR2 SNEGSKA (reference sequence). CDR3: CSARVGRNIQYF. The CDR3 DNA reads TGCAGTGCTAGAGTAGGGAGAAACATTCAGTACTTC.

This clonotype was counted ten times or more. The J gene is TRBJ2-7, the V gene TRBV5-1; 7 bases map to TRBD1. Germline V gene lookup returns CDR1 SGHRS and CDR2 YFSETQ. Trimming took 0 bases from V and 6 from J; bases not matched to a gene: 3. This CDR3 comprises 13 residues. The CDR3 loop reads CASSLVQGSEQYF. CDR3 nucleotides: TGCGCCAGCAGCTTGGTACAGGGGAGCGAGCAGTACTTC.

This clonotype has at least ten counts. J is TRBJ1-1 and V is TRBV12-3 or TRBV12-4, with TRBD1 matching 8 bases. This CDR3 is built from 13 residues. V shed 5 bases, J shed 12 bases, and the junction held 11 bases outside the gene matches. CDR3 in DNA: TGTGCCAGCAGTCAGGGGGCGGGTGCCCGAACTTTCTTT. Encoded protein: CASSQGAGARTFF.

This clonotype has at least ten counts. The V gene is TRBV6-5, the J gene TRBJ1-1; a weak D match, TRBD1 (6 bases). CDR3 length: 14 residues. V was cut by 4 bases and J by 3 bases, with 12 bases left in between. The germline CDR1 and CDR2 sequences are MNHEY and SVGAGI. The CDR3 is CASSLQGGDTEAFF. The CDR3 DNA sequence: TGTGCCAGCAGTTTACAGGGAGGAGACACTGAAGCTTTCTTT.

This clonotype occurred many times. The rearrangement joins TRBV20-1 to TRBJ2-1; TRBD2 aligns across 9 bases. Trimming at V came to 1 base and at J to 10 bases, leaving 14 bases not matched to a gene. CDR1 and CDR2 (germline): DFQATT, SNEGSKA (reference sequence). The CDR3 extends over 16 amino acids. Here the CDR3 DNA reads TGCAGTGCTAGAGGTGGGGCTAGCGGGAAGGCGGGGGAGCAGTTCTTC. It yields the protein CSARGGASGKAGEQFF.